These 19 T cell receptor beta chains originate from one sample sequenced in a study of blood T cell repertoires in COVID-19. The data were produced by immunoSEQ multiplex PCR, yet TCRdb's version contains in-frame clones alone and is incomplete. The sample consists of around 430,000 clones, about 91% of them appearing once. The sequenced material came from peripheral blood. These receptors all come from a woman aged 45-65 years with COVID-19, enrolled during active disease.

V gene TRBV19 combines with J gene TRBJ2-6, with 8 bases fitting TRBD1. There are 17 residues in the CDR3. Germline CDR1 reads LNHDA; CDR2 reads SQIVND (reference sequence). The J segment lost 2 bases and the V segment lost 3 bases, leaving 6 bases of the junction unmatched. The CDR3 loop reads CASSMPGGGTGANVLTF. DNA of the CDR3: TGTGCCAGTAGTATGCCAGGGGGCGGCACTGGGGCCAACGTCCTGACTTTC.

The chain employs TRBV5-6 and TRBJ2-1, with D possibly matching TRBD2 (5 bases). Germline assignment: CDR1 SGHDT and CDR2 YYEEEE. This CDR3 is built from 15 residues. V was shortened by 3 bases and J by 4 bases, with 14 bases between the two germline ends. The CDR3 here is CASSSLADLYNEQFF. CDR3 sequence (DNA): TGTGCCAGCAGCTCCCTAGCCGACTTATACAATGAGCAGTTCTTC. The whole variable domain, remainder taken from reference TRBV5-6 and TRBJ2-1, is DAGVTQSPTHLIKTRGQQVTLRCSPKSGHDTVSWYQQALGQGPQFIFQYYEEEERQRGNFPDRFSGHQFPNYSSELNVNALLLGDSALYLCASSSLADLYNEQFFGPGTRLTVL.

This clone has just one count. The chain employs TRBV5-8 and TRBJ1-4; TRBD1 matches 10 bases. Germline V lookup: CDR1 SGHTS, CDR2 YDEGEE. The trim removed 2 bases at V and 7 bases at J, leaving 8 bases unmatched. The CDR3 is 16 residues long. The CDR3 bases are TGTGCCAGCAGCTTAGACAGGGGGCAGATCGGTGAAAAACTGTTTTTT. Translating it yields CASSLDRGQIGEKLFF.

The CDR3 region is CAWSKGARAEAFF. The DNA for the CDR3 is TGTGCCTGGAGTAAGGGGGCTAGAGCTGAAGCTTTCTTT. The chain uses TRBV30 and TRBJ1-1; 7 bases are a match to TRBD1. V lost 2 bases and J lost 6; bases outside the gene matches: 6. Germline V gene sequence: CDR1 GTSNPN, CDR2 SVGIG (reference sequence). This CDR3 is 13 amino acids long.

This chain uses TRBV6-5 with TRBJ2-1; maybe TRBD2 (6 bases). The CDR3 covers 15 residues. CDR1 is MNHEY, CDR2 SVGAGI, per germline. V shed 4 bases and J shed 4 bases, with 14 bases lying between them. The CDR3 sequence is CASSLWVGGYNEQFF. The CDR3 coding sequence is TGTGCCAGCAGTTTATGGGTGGGGGGATACAATGAGCAGTTCTTC.

The chain couples TRBV2 to TRBJ2-5, with D tentatively TRBD2 (5 bases). The CDR3 spans 12 residues. The germline V gene has CDR1 SNHLY and CDR2 FYNNEI. Trimming cost V 7 bases and J 5 bases, with 11 bases left between them. The CDR3 nucleotides read TGTGCCAGCAAAATGGAGGCGGAGACCCAGTACTTC. This sequence encodes CASKMEAETQYF. Filled out from reference TRBV2 and TRBJ2-5, the complete variable domain reads EPEVTQTPSHQVTQMGQEVILRCVPISNHLYFYWYRQILGQKVEFLVSFYNNEISEKSEIFDDQFSVERPDGSNFTLKIRSTKLEDSAMYFCASKMEAETQYFGPGTRLLVL.

The chain couples TRBV7-9 to TRBJ2-2; D might be TRBD2 (5 bases). The CDR3 loop spans 17 amino acids. Trimming took 1 base from V and 4 from J, leaving 16 bases between them. The V gene's germline CDR1 is SEHNR and CDR2 FQNEAQ (reference sequence). This CDR3 reads CASSLGFFGIGTGELFF. CDR3 in DNA: TGTGCCAGCAGCTTAGGGTTCTTCGGGATAGGCACCGGGGAGCTGTTTTTT.

The rearrangement uses TRBV10-2 and TRBJ2-7; D unresolved. Trimming removed 7 bases at V and 0 bases at J, with 4 bases between. Looked up from germline, CDR1 is WSHSY and CDR2 is SAAADI. This CDR3 contains 11 residues. The CDR3 reads CASTSSYEQYF. In nucleotides, the CDR3 is TGCGCCAGCACTAGCTCCTACGAGCAGTACTTC.

This chain connects TRBV10-2 to TRBJ1-6, with D tentatively TRBD1 (6 bases). The CDR3 length is 14 residues. Germline CDR1 WSHSY, CDR2 SAAADI. Trimming removed 6 bases at V and 5 bases at J, with 11 bases between. CDR3 loop: CASRDQGNNSPLHF. The CDR3 DNA sequence: TGCGCCAGCAGGGATCAGGGGAATAATTCACCCCTCCACTTT.

The rearrangement joins TRBV28 to TRBJ2-1; possible D gene TRBD2, 5 bases. This CDR3 is built from 13 residues. The V end lost 5 bases, the J end lost 3 bases, and 8 bases lay between the germline ends. Germline assignment: CDR1 MDHEN and CDR2 SYDVKM. The CDR3 nucleotides are TGTGCCAGCAGTCGAGGGATCTACAATGAGCAGTTCTTC. This gives the protein CASSRGIYNEQFF.

CDR3 coding DNA: TGTGCCTGGTCCTGGGGGGGGAGGCAAGCTTTCTTT. Protein sequence: CAWSWGGRQAFF. The chain is built from TRBV30 and TRBJ1-1, with D perhaps matching TRBD1 (5 bases). This CDR3 is built from 12 residues. Germline loops: CDR1 GTSNPN, CDR2 SVGIG (reference sequence). V was clipped by 5 bases and J by 9 bases, with 16 bases between them.

The chain combines TRBV4-1 with TRBJ1-2; TRBD1 agrees at 9 bases. The germline V gene has CDR1 MGHRA and CDR2 YSYEKL. V lost 0 bases, J lost 5 bases, and 1 base stayed unmatched. There are 14 residues in the CDR3. The CDR3 coding sequence is TGCGCCAGCAGCCAAGAGGGGACAGGGTATGGCTACACCTTC. Its protein product is CASSQEGTGYGYTF.

The genes are TRBV30 and TRBJ2-3, with 14 bases identical to TRBD2. Germline CDR1 and CDR2: GTSNPN and SVGIG (reference sequence). The CDR3 runs 14 residues. With 4 bases clipped from V and 8 bases from J, the junction kept 5 bases outside the gene matches. CDR3 DNA sequence: TGTGCCTGGATCGGGACTAGCGGGGGAGGTACGCAGTATTTT. This codes for CAWIGTSGGGTQYF.

CDR3 amino acids: CASGWDRGSPYEQYF. The CDR3 region has the DNA TGTGCTAGTGGTTGGGACAGGGGGTCCCCCTACGAGCAGTACTTC. The chain is built from TRBV12-5 and TRBJ2-7; 11 nucleotides align to TRBD1. Unmatched junction bases numbered 4, after V lost 4 bases and J lost 2 bases. The CDR3 extends over 15 amino acids. Germline V CDR1 and CDR2: LGHNT, FRNRAP.

The gene calls are TRBV21-1 and TRBJ2-1; the table assigns TRBD1, which was not confirmed against the DNA. TRBV21-1 is a pseudogene segment. The CDR3 is 15 residues long. CDR3 coding DNA: TGTGCCAGCACCCTAACAGTAGGGGTATACAATGAGCAGTTCTTC. Its translation is CASTLTVGVYNEQFF.

Comments on this clone: A junction boundary mismatches the germline segment, possibly from a read error. This chain joins TRBV6-6 and TRBJ2-5, with 8 bases matching TRBD1. This CDR3 is 15 amino acids long. Germline V gene sequence: CDR1 MNHNY, CDR2 SVGAGI (reference sequence). In nucleotides, the CDR3 is TGTGCCAGCACCGACCGGGTGACAGGGGCCGGGCGGGAAAACTTC. Residues: CASTDRVTGAGRENF.

The rearrangement links TRBV28 to TRBJ1-6, with 9 bases identical to TRBD1. Germline V gene data show CDR1 as MDHEN and CDR2 as SYDVKM. V dropped 0 bases and J dropped 7; count of bases not matched to a gene: 7. This CDR3 spans 17 amino acids. The CDR3 region has the DNA TGTGCCAGCAGTTTATGGCCTTGGACAGGGGTAAATTCACCCCTCCACTTT. As protein: CASSLWPWTGVNSPLHF.

As concerns this clone: The sample has other DNA sequences that encode this CDR3 too. The chain joins TRBV28 to TRBJ1-3; D not certain. Trimming cost V 3 bases and J 0 bases, with 6 bases left between them. The germline CDR1 and CDR2 sequences are MDHEN and SYDVKM. This CDR3 is 14 amino acids long. The CDR3 DNA is TGTGCCAGCAGTTTGGGGAGCTCTGGAAACACCATATATTTT. Its protein product is CASSLGSSGNTIYF.

The sample holds a few counts of this clone. The V and J genes are TRBV3-1 (or the pseudogene TRBV3-2) and TRBJ1-1; perhaps TRBD1 as D (6 bases). V was shortened by 1 base and J by 1 base, with 7 bases between the two germline ends. CDR3 length equals 14 residues. The germline gives CDR1 LGHDT, CDR2 YNNKEL (reference sequence). This chain's CDR3 is CASSQADRNTEAFF. In DNA form, the CDR3 reads TGTGCCAGCAGCCAAGCGGACAGGAACACTGAAGCTTTCTTT.